This TCR beta chain was found in a study of blood T cell repertoires in COVID-19. Measured with immunoSEQ multiplex PCR; TCRdb has only the in-frame clones, and not every one. The sample lists roughly 250,000 clones, 70% to 90% occurring once. This clone has a single count. Per the germline V gene, CDR1 is MGHRA and CDR2 is YSYEKL. Germline trimming cut 0 bases from V and 4 bases from J; bases unmatched to any gene: 7. The CDR3 runs to 16 residues. The receptor was isolated from a woman aged 25-40 years who had recovered from COVID-19. The sequencing input was PBMCs or T cells enriched from blood (not recorded which). V and J are TRBV4-1 and TRBJ1-2; 8 nucleotides line up with TRBD1. In DNA, the CDR3 is TGCGCCAGCAGCCAAGACCCAGGGGGCGCGGGCTATGGCTACACCTTC. It is translated as CASSQDPGGAGYGYTF.